This T cell receptor beta chain was captured by sequencing in a study of T cells in Graves' hyperthyroidism and ophthalmopathy (dated by TCRdb to about 2019). Concerning the study at large: Peripheral blood samples were taken at initial diagnosis, before any treatment was given. TCR V-J signatures able to tell the groups apart were searched for in a discovery cohort of 100 patients, of whom roughly 42 had Graves' ophthalmopathy and about 60 had stable Graves' hyperthyroidism. Prospective prediction of ophthalmopathy was tested in an independent validation cohort consisting of 18 to 20 hyperthyroidism patients and over 15 patients who later progressed to ophthalmopathy. The 95 to 100 discovery patients were randomly split 7:3 into training and test sets. In addition, the study compared T-cell repertoires in thyroid tissue and in blood from several Graves' hyperthyroidism patients. Following sampling, methimazole starting at 30 mg daily was given to hyperthyroidism patients, and high-dose intravenous methylprednisolone was given to ophthalmopathy patients. The paper describes TCR Vbeta CDR3 sequencing of some 130 peripheral blood samples, made up of 43 ophthalmopathy patients, roughly 75 hyperthyroidism patients and 17 progressor patients. What the study reported, not specific to this receptor: Most expanded thyroid clonotypes (frequency above 0.001) were also detected in blood, suggesting blood repertoires may reflect thyroid immune responses. In validation, progression to ophthalmopathy was predicted by the model with almost 71% sensitivity and 72% to 85% specificity, a median of about 6 months before onset. Sample size was not statistically predetermined, and investigators were not blinded to group allocation. A 13 V-J signature model separated ophthalmopathy from stable hyperthyroidism, with about 88% sensitivity and 81.08% specificity in cross-validation and 80%/75% in testing.

Amplification of TCR beta CDR3 regions was carried out from RNA transcripts. A first-round RT-PCR of the TCR CDR3 used the HTBI primer set with the Qiagen OneStep RT-PCR kit. Libraries were constructed in a second round of multiplex PCR, after which size selection and purification were performed. Sequencing of the libraries was done on an Illumina HiSeq2000 using paired-end 100 bp reads. The original methods were these. SOAPnuke was used to process the raw data, removing reads that contained adapters or uncalled bases, had a mean Phred below 15, or lacked an exact match to the constant primer or identifier. High-quality paired reads were merged using COPE v1.2.5, and each unique nucleotide sequence was defined as a clonotype. MiTCR v1.1 was used to align the clonotypes against IMGT TRBV, TRBD and TRBJ reference segments. Only V-J combinations with frequency above 0.0001, covering 99% to 99.2% of repertoires, were analysed. The TCS score was defined as the ratio of F50 (clonal expansion) to E x V (chaos), calculated using BLOSUM62-based TCRdist between CDR3 peptides within each V-J. Welch's t-statistics and random forest reduced fewer than 550 V-J features to under 15, which were used in a naive Bayes classifier (R e1071). TCRdb reworked the public reads: Q25 trimming with fastp, MiXCR clone assembly, productive beta chains retained. CDR3 protein sequences are deduplicated, and each keeps its most common genes and DNA. V and J calls and clone size were set by TCRdb, not the authors. For this sample there are over 250,000 distinct CDR3 sequences; about 17% appear just once. The ten biggest clones cover just over 55% of the sample.

From cysteine to phenylalanine, the CDR3 is 14 amino acids long. Of all the DNA, just the CDR3 is kept, 42 bases in frame from base 1. The germline V gene (reference sequence) specifies LNHNV as CDR1 and YYDKDF as CDR2. The V end loses 5 bases and the J end loses 7 bases, and a stretch of 14 bases separates them. This clonotype was picked up many times. Its antigen is currently not known. Base qualities were left out, and no much larger clone turns up one base away. In the ophthalmopathy patients, disease was moderately to severely active, with a Clinical Activity Score of 3 or more, a NOSPECS grade of 4 or more, and a duration of less than 3 months. The study excluded patients with uncontrolled infections, other autoimmune diseases, pregnancy or lactation. Diagnoses relied on clinical symptoms, serum thyroxine and TRAb, thyroid ultrasound and orbital computed tomography. PBMCs were separated from 8 to 10 ml of fresh peripheral blood using Ficoll-Paque density gradient centrifugation. Trizol reagent was used to extract total RNA, and RNA quality was then checked on an Agilent 2100 Bioanalyzer.

The origin of this receptor is a woman aged 55-70 years with Graves' ophthalmopathy. The sequence links TRBV15 to TRBJ1-4; the D segment cannot be called with confidence. Source material: blood. The CDR3 corresponds to CATSLEGNFEKLFF. The DNA sequence is as follows: TGTGCCACCAGCTTAGAGGGAAATTTTGAAAAACTGTTTTTT. Full variable domain (CDR3 extended with the reference TRBV15 and TRBJ1-4 proteins): DAMVIQNPRYQVTQFGKPVTLSCSQTLNHNVMYWYQQKSSQAPKLLFHYYDKDFNNEADTPDNFQSRRPNTSFCFLDIRSPGLGDTAMYLCATSLEGNFEKLFFGSGTQLSVL.